This TCR beta chain was sequenced during a study of response to subunit inactivated influenza vaccine. Study-level findings and limits: Authors suggested seasonal influenza vaccinations each recruit few new T cells.

This clonotype occurred a few times. Its antigen is unknown. TCRdb passed the RT-PCR reads through MiXCR, listing each CDR3 protein once. The profile shows around 190,000 distinct CDR3 sequences, 13% to 15% of them singletons. The V end was cut by 3 bases, the J end by 0 bases, with 9 bases between. Germline-derived CDR1 and CDR2 are SGHTA and FQGNSA. CDR3 length: 14 residues. This receptor was obtained from a man aged 50-60 years who received an inactivated influenza vaccine. V usage is TRBV7-2 and J usage is TRBJ2-7; D gene unclear. The material sequenced was CD8+ T cells sorted from PBMCs, taken 5 days after vaccination. CDR3 nucleotides: TGTGCCAGCAGCTTTACCGGGTCCTCCTACGAGCAGTACTTC. This sequence encodes CASSFTGSSYEQYF.